The 6 T cell receptor beta chains in this list originate from one sample, sequenced in a study of blood T cell repertoires in COVID-19. Here immunoSEQ multiplex PCR was the method, and the copy in TCRdb shows in-frame clones only, minus some. In the table there are about 250,000 clones, about 86% of which are singletons. Sequencing was carried out using peripheral blood. These receptors came from a man older than 75 with acute or convalescent COVID-19.

V and J are TRBV6-2 or TRBV6-3 and TRBJ2-7; 8 bases are a match to TRBD1. The trim removed 0 bases at V and 2 bases at J, leaving 3 bases unmatched. The CDR3 has 15 amino acids. Germline CDR1 is MNHEY and CDR2 is SVGEGT. The CDR3 DNA follows: TGTGCCAGCAGTTACTCCGGGACAGGCCCCTACGAGCAGTACTTC. This gives the protein CASSYSGTGPYEQYF.

CDR3 nucleotides: TGTGCCACCAGTGACCCGGGACTAGCGGGTGTCTCCTACAATGAGCAGTTCTTC. It is translated as CATSDPGLAGVSYNEQFF. The rearrangement uses TRBV24-1 and TRBJ2-1; TRBD2 aligns across 12 bases. The CDR3 is 18 residues long. Germline-derived CDR1 and CDR2 are KGHDR and SFDVKD. After removal of 4 bases from V and 0 bases from J, the junction contained 6 bases not matched to a gene.

This chain uses TRBV2 with TRBJ2-3; a possible D gene is TRBD1 (6 bases). Trimming removed 6 bases from V and 2 bases from J, with 12 bases in between. The CDR3 has 14 amino acids. Germline-derived CDR1 and CDR2 are SNHLY and FYNNEI. The chain's CDR3 is CASRYRDHTDTQYF. The DNA for the CDR3 is TGTGCCAGCAGATACAGGGATCACACAGATACGCAGTATTTT.

This clone has more than one count but fewer than ten. The rearrangement uses TRBV5-4 and TRBJ2-7; 7 bases map to TRBD1. This CDR3 comprises 13 residues. Germline loops: CDR1 SGHNT, CDR2 YYREEE (reference sequence). The V segment lost 4 bases and the J segment 5 bases; nucleotides outside the gene matches: 6. CDR3 sequence (DNA): TGTGCCAGCAGCCCGACAGGGTCCAACGAGCAGTACTTC. It translates to CASSPTGSNEQYF. The full variable domain, with the rest looked up from reference TRBV5-4 and TRBJ2-7, is ETGVTQSPTHLIKTRGQQVTLRCSSQSGHNTVSWYQQALGQGPQFIFQYYREEENGRGNFPPRFSGLQFPNYSSELNVNALELDDSALYLCASSPTGSNEQYFGPGTRLTVT.

The CDR3 bases are TGTGCCAGCAGCTTAGAAAGCGGGGGGGCCGCCGGGGAGCTGTTTTTT. Encoded protein: CASSLESGGAAGELFF. This sequence joins TRBV7-2 and TRBJ2-2; 10 bases map to TRBD2. The germline gives CDR1 SGHTA, CDR2 FQGNSA. The CDR3 is 16 amino acids. The V and J ends lost 1 base and 6 bases, in that order; junction bases with no gene match: 5. The variable domain in full, with the rest retrieved from reference TRBV7-2 and TRBJ2-2, is GAGVSQSPSNKVTEKGKDVELRCDPISGHTALYWYRQSLGQGLEFLIYFQGNSAPDKSGLPSDRFSAERTGGSVSTLTIQRTQQEDSAVYLCASSLESGGAAGELFFGEGSRLTVL.

The chain uses TRBV11-2 and TRBJ1-2; 7 bases map to TRBD1. Trimming at V came to 4 bases and at J to 5 bases, leaving 4 bases not matched to a gene. Germline-derived CDR1 and CDR2 are SGHAT and FQNNGV. The CDR3 extends over 13 amino acids. CDR3 bases: TGTGCCAGCAGCTCCTGGGACAGATATGGCTACACCTTC. It is translated as CASSSWDRYGYTF.